The 6 T cell receptor beta chains below all came from one sample that was sequenced in a study of CD8 T cells in Susac syndrome. Reverse transcription of roughly 0.5 to 1 ug RNA was carried out with random hexamers. Each CDR3 protein gets one entry after TCRdb re-called the immunoSEQ multiplex PCR reads with MiXCR. The sample consists of around 300,000 distinct CDR3 sequences, around 91% of them appearing once. Sequencing input: CD8+ T cells from PBMCs. The receptors derive from a human donor with multiple sclerosis.

V is TRBV5-6 and J is TRBJ2-1; D remains unclear. CDR1 and CDR2 (germline): SGHDT, YYEEEE. The germline V and J ends were trimmed by 0 bases and 4 bases, with 5 bases remaining between them. CDR3 length equals 13 residues. In nucleotides, the CDR3 is TGTGCCAGCAGCTTGGTGTTTTACAATGAGCAGTTCTTC. Residues: CASSLVFYNEQFF.

V is TRBV18 and J is TRBJ1-5; 7 bases agree with TRBD1. This CDR3 spans 17 amino acids. CDR1 is KGHSH and CDR2 is LQKENI in the germline V gene. The V and J ends lost 6 bases and 0 bases, in that order; junction bases with no gene match: 11. The CDR3 DNA reads as TGTGCCAGCTCTCTCCTAGGGACAGCATATAGCAATCAGCCCCAGCATTTT. This gives the protein CASSLLGTAYSNQPQHF. Supplemented by reference TRBV18 and TRBJ1-5, the full variable domain reads NAGVMQNPRHLVRRRGQEARLRCSPMKGHSHVYWYRQLPEEGLKFMVYLQKENIIDESGMPKERFSAEFPKEGPSILRIQQVVRGDSAAYFCASSLLGTAYSNQPQHFGDGTRLSIL.

This clonotype was observed a single time. The V and J genes are TRBV7-2 and TRBJ1-1; TRBD1 is a possible D gene (5 bases). V was pared by 5 bases and J by 3 bases, with 13 bases between. The CDR3 is 14 residues long. Germline-derived CDR1 and CDR2 are SGHTA and FQGNSA. The CDR3 DNA sequence: TGTGCCAGCAGCCCTATGACAGTATACACTGAAGCTTTCTTT. Translation gives CASSPMTVYTEAFF.

The chain is built from TRBV7-2 and TRBJ1-1; D remains ambiguous. CDR3 length equals 11 residues. V lost 7 bases and J 2 bases, leaving 5 bases between the germline ends. Looked up from germline, CDR1 is SGHTA and CDR2 is FQGNSA. The CDR3 sequence: CASTENTEAFF. The DNA for the CDR3 is TGTGCCAGCACAGAAAACACTGAAGCTTTCTTT.

The chain links TRBV11-2 to TRBJ1-3; unclear D gene. The CDR3 runs to 18 residues. CDR1 is SGHAT and CDR2 is FQNNGV in the germline V gene. Trimming took 0 bases from V and 1 from J, leaving 16 bases between them. CDR3 in amino acids: CASSLDGRRAGSGNTIYF. For the CDR3, the DNA is TGTGCCAGCAGCTTAGATGGAAGGAGGGCGGGATCTGGAAACACCATATATTTT.

This sequence joins TRBV7-8 and TRBJ2-5; the D gene is possibly TRBD1 (6 bases). The CDR3 contains 14 residues. CDR1 is SGHVS, CDR2 FQNEAQ, per germline. V shed 3 bases and J shed 5 bases, with 13 bases lying between them. The CDR3 coding sequence is TGTGCCAGCAGCTTTACAGGGAAACTGGAGACCCAGTACTTC. It yields the protein CASSFTGKLETQYF.